This T cell receptor beta chain was profiled in a study of T cell changes during pregnancy in multiple sclerosis. The CDR3 is 15 amino acids. Per germline, CDR1 SGHNT and CDR2 YYREEE (reference sequence). V shed 0 bases and J 3 bases; nucleotides not matched to a gene: 6. Only in-frame clones appear in the TCRdb table, and some are missing; sequencing was by immunoSEQ multiplex PCR. The data hold 26,000 or so clones, with 85% to 90% observed a single time. The material sequenced was CD8+ T cells from peripheral blood mononuclear cells, taken in the second trimester of pregnancy. V gene TRBV5-4 combines with J gene TRBJ2-7; 7 bases align to TRBD2. The sequence derives from a female donor with multiple sclerosis, enrolled in a pregnancy study. The CDR3 nucleotides are TGTGCCAGCAGCTTGGGGGGGGGATCAGACTACGAGCAGTACTTC. Protein sequence: CASSLGGGSDYEQYF. The full variable domain, in which reference TRBV5-4 and TRBJ2-7 provide the parts outside the CDR3, is ETGVTQSPTHLIKTRGQQVTLRCSSQSGHNTVSWYQQALGQGPQFIFQYYREEENGRGNFPPRFSGLQFPNYSSELNVNALELDDSALYLCASSLGGGSDYEQYFGPGTRLTVT.